This T cell receptor beta chain was obtained from a study of human T cells and chemical hapten exposure. This CDR3 region has 15 residues. Between the trimmed V and J ends, which lost 11 bases and 2 bases, there was a span of 21 bases. Germline V gene lookup returns CDR1 ENHRY and CDR2 SYGVKD. The authors' processing: Across samples, TCR counts had a median of roughly 98,000 and ranged from about 20,000 to 750,000. TCRdb recomputed calls from the RACE reads with MiXCR, one row per CDR3 protein. TCRdb, not the original authors, processed these V and J calls. The sample holds more than 150,000 distinct CDR3 sequences, 24% seen once. Stated time point: patch test 3, about 24 weeks after DPC sensitization. Treatment defined: therapeutic diphenylcyclopropenone sensitization with weekly scalp DPC.

This chain uses TRBV10-3 with TRBJ2-5, with D perhaps TRBD1 (6 bases). This receptor was identified in a woman aged 35 to 49 with alopecia areata. Some clones in this sample may be carry-over from other donors' samples. The specimen comprised whole blood, sampled in connection with sensitization to the hapten diphenylcyclopropenone (DPC). CDR3 in DNA: TGTGCCTCAAAACCGGGACAAGGTTTACAAGAGACCCAGTACTTC. Protein sequence: CASKPGQGLQETQYF.